This T cell receptor (beta chain) was retrieved from a study of identifying expanded T cells in peripheral blood. Whole-study findings and limits: Over around two and four weeks, about 15 and 18 clones changed, versus approximately 1.1 between replicates. Variance in clone template counts between two-week samples significantly increased with total template count across all healthy donors.

This table comes from immunoSEQ multiplex PCR, and its TCRdb copy is limited to in-frame clones, with some not included. The sample includes 85,000 to 95,000 clones, 88% of them seen just once. On this clone itself: Its antigen remains unidentified.

No infections or other immune events were documented during collection. V was shortened by 2 bases and J by 2 bases, with 7 bases between the two germline ends. The CDR3 loop spans 14 amino acids. CDR1 and CDR2 (germline): SGHVS, FQNEAQ. The sequenced material came from blood. The rearrangement uses TRBV7-8 and TRBJ2-1; tentative D call: TRBD1 (5 bases). The sequence derives from a person between 18 and 75 years old in good health. CDR3 protein: CASSLTGTYNEQFF. The DNA of the CDR3 is TGTGCCAGCAGCTTAACAGGAACCTACAATGAGCAGTTCTTC.